This TCR beta chain appears in the sequencing data of a study of blood T cell repertoires in COVID-19. At the level of the study: The United States, Italy and Spain were the sources of the acute and convalescent COVID-19 samples. The cDNA or gDNA used as material had been derived from T cells, B-cell-depleted T cells, or PBMCs.

The authors' processing: Estimation of nucleated cell counts was performed using reference gene primer amplification. Profiled with immunoSEQ multiplex PCR; TCRdb holds only in-frame clones, not every one. V and J calls and clone size are copied from that table; D and trimming were computed from the DNA. In the table there are 400,000 to 550,000 clones, roughly 90% of which are singletons. Trimming took 4 bases from V and 2 from J, leaving 18 bases between them. CDR3 length: 15 residues. Germline V gene lookup returns CDR1 SQVTM and CDR2 ANQGSEA. This clonotype was obtained from a woman aged 30 to 39 with acute or convalescent COVID-19. The sequenced sample was peripheral blood. V gene TRBV29-1 combines with J gene TRBJ2-7; D possibly corresponds to TRBD1 (5 bases). CDR3 loop: CSVVPRSGSTYEQYF. CDR3 DNA: TGCAGCGTTGTCCCTCGGTCAGGGTCCACCTACGAGCAGTACTTC.